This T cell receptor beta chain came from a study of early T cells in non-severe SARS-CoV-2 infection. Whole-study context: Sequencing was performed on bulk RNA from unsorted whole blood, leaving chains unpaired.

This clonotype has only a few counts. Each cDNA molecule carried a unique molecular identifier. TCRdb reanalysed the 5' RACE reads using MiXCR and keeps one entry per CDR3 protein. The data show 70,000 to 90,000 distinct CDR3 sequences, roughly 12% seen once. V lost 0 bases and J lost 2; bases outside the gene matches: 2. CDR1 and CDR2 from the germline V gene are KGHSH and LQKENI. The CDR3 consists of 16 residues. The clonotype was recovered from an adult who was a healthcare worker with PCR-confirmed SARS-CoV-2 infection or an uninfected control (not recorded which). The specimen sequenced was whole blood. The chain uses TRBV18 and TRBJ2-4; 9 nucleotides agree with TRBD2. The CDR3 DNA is TGTGCCAGCTCACCACCTAGCGGGAGAACCAAAAACATTCAGTACTTC. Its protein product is CASSPPSGRTKNIQYF. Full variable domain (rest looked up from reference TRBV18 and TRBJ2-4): NAGVMQNPRHLVRRRGQEARLRCSPMKGHSHVYWYRQLPEEGLKFMVYLQKENIIDESGMPKERFSAEFPKEGPSILRIQQVVRGDSAAYFCASSPPSGRTKNIQYFGAGTRLSVL.